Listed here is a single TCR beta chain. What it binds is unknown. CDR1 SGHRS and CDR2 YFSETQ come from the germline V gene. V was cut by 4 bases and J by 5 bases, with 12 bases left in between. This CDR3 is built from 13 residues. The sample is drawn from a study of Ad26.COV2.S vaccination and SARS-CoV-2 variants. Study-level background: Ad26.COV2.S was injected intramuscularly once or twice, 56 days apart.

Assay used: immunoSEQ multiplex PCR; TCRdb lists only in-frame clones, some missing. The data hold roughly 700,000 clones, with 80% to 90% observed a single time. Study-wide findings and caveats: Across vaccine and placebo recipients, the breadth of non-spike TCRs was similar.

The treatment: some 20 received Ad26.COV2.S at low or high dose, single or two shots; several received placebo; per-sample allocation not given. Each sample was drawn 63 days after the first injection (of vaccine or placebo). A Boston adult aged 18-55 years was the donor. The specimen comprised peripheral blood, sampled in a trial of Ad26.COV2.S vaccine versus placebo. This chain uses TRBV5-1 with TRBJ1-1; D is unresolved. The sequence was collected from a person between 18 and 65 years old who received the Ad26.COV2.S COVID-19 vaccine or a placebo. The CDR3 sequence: CASSLQRVTEAFF. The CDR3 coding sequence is TGCGCCAGCAGCCTACAGAGGGTAACTGAAGCTTTCTTT.